The text below deals with one TCR beta chain. CDR3 length equals 14 residues. Germline V gene data show CDR1 as MGHDK and CDR2 as SYGVNS. V trimming: 1 base; J trimming: 8 bases; junction bases outside the gene matches: 5. This sample was included in a study of CD8+CD57+ T cells in acquired aplastic anemia. Study background: Sequencing produced an average of roughly 11 million reads per healthy donor for CD4+ cells.

The template for TCR beta VDJ and CDR3 sequence profiling was genomic DNA. Each CDR3 protein is one row after TCRdb ran MiXCR on the reads. The repertoire has fewer than 150,000 distinct CDR3 sequences, 48% of them found once; the top ten carry about 2.3%. Source material: sorted CD4+, CD8+, or CD8+CD57+ T cells (not recorded which) from PBMCs. The clonotype was recovered from a human donor in good health, serving as a control. V and J are TRBV25-1 and TRBJ1-2; 9 bases match TRBD1. The CDR3 spells CASSEWDRARGYTF. DNA of the CDR3: TGTGCCAGCAGTGAATGGGACAGGGCGCGGGGCTACACCTTC.